The 30 T cell receptor beta chains below were found in one sample sequenced in a study of CD8+ T cells in alopecia areata. RNA was extracted and reverse transcribed into cDNA as the sequencing template. Method: immunoSEQ multiplex PCR; TCRdb's copy keeps in-frame clones and lacks some. The sample lists 170,000 or so clones; roughly three fifths were seen once. Sample treatment: oral pan-JAK inhibitor, 5-10 mg twice daily. The starting material was CD8+ T cells sorted from blood, obtained at week 24, from a patient treated with tofacitinib. Every receptor here comes from a human donor with alopecia areata.

In the case of this clone: Within the sample, other DNA sequences also encode this same CDR3. This rearrangement joins TRBV5-6 to TRBJ1-5, with no clear D. CDR3 size: 12 residues. Germline V gene sequence: CDR1 SGHDT, CDR2 YYEEEE. V shed 0 bases and J shed 5 bases, with 3 bases lying between them. This CDR3 is CASSLGDQPQHF. Written as DNA, the CDR3 is TGTGCCAGCAGCTTGGGCGATCAGCCCCAGCATTTT.

This clone has a handful of counts. The V and J genes are TRBV6-6 and TRBJ2-7; D not resolved. The CDR3 is made up of 13 amino acids. V was clipped by 0 bases and J by 2 bases, with 5 bases between them. The germline gives CDR1 MNHNY, CDR2 SVGAGI (reference sequence). CDR3 nucleotides: TGTGCCAGCAGTTACTCCAACACCTACGAGCAGTACTTC. It codes for CASSYSNTYEQYF.

This chain's CDR3 is CALSGLDNEQFF. Here the CDR3 DNA reads TGTGCCCTCTCGGGACTAGACAATGAGCAGTTCTTC. V is TRBV10-3 and J is TRBJ2-1; 8 nucleotides line up with TRBD2. Losses at the gene ends were 11 bases for V and 5 bases for J; bases not matched to a gene: 5. CDR1 ENHRY and CDR2 SYGVKD come from the germline V gene. This CDR3 has 12 amino acids.

CDR3 DNA: TGTGCCAGCAGCTCCCCCCTGGGACCTTACGAGCAGTACTTC. Translated, it gives CASSSPLGPYEQYF. V and J are TRBV7-9 and TRBJ2-7; D may match TRBD1 or TRBD2 (5 bases each). V was pared by 4 bases and J by 4 bases, with 14 bases between. Germline V gene lookup returns CDR1 SEHNR and CDR2 FQNEAQ (reference sequence). CDR3 length: 14 amino acids.

This chain links TRBV4-1 with TRBJ1-4, with D unresolved. The CDR3 length is 15 residues. V shed 2 bases and J shed 0 bases, with 7 bases lying between them. Germline V gene lookup returns CDR1 MGHRA and CDR2 YSYEKL. This CDR3 is CASSQFSATNEKLFF. CDR3 nucleotide sequence: TGCGCCAGCAGCCAATTCTCGGCAACTAATGAAAAACTGTTTTTT.

This chain uses TRBV7-9 with TRBJ2-3; no reliable D call. The CDR3 has 12 residues. V was clipped by 5 bases and J by 5 bases, with 8 bases between them. Germline CDR1 reads SEHNR; CDR2 reads FQNEAQ (reference sequence). The chain's CDR3 is CASSIPLDTQYF. CDR3 in DNA: TGTGCCAGCAGCATCCCCCTAGATACGCAGTATTTT.

This chain uses TRBV7-6 with TRBJ1-1; possibly TRBD1 for D (5 bases). Trimming shortened V by 4 bases and J by 5 bases, and 8 bases separated the two germline ends. The V gene's germline CDR1 is SGHVS and CDR2 FNYEAQ. The CDR3 runs 12 residues. In DNA form, the CDR3 reads TGTGCCAGCAGCTCCGGGGGAACTGAAGCTTTCTTT. This translates into CASSSGGTEAFF.

This clone was seen only a few times. This chain uses TRBV7-9 with TRBJ2-3; 9 bases are shared with TRBD1. J lost 3 bases, V lost 5 bases, and 12 bases had no gene match. Germline V gives CDR1 SEHNR, CDR2 FQNEAQ (reference sequence). CDR3 length: 17 residues. As DNA, the CDR3 is TGTGCCAGCAGCCATCCTGGGACAGGGAAGGGGACAGATACGCAGTATTTT. This gives the protein CASSHPGTGKGTDTQYF.

This clone has a single count. The chain combines TRBV27 with TRBJ1-4, with 8 bases identical to TRBD1. Looked up from germline, CDR1 is MNHEY and CDR2 is SMNVEV (reference sequence). V shed 5 bases, J shed 0 bases, and the junction held 8 bases outside the gene matches. This CDR3 is 17 amino acids long. For the CDR3, the DNA is TGTGCCAGCAGTCCTCGGACAGGGCCGGCAACTAATGAAAAACTGTTTTTT. Amino acid sequence: CASSPRTGPATNEKLFF. Full variable domain (remainder filled in from reference TRBV27 and TRBJ1-4): EAQVTQNPRYLITVTGKKLTVTCSQNMNHEYMSWYRQDPGLGLRQIYYSMNVEVTDKGDVPEGYKVSRKEKRNFPLILESPSPNQTSLYFCASSPRTGPATNEKLFFGSGTQLSVL.

This clone was seen a few times. The chain joins TRBV2 to TRBJ1-2, with 12 bases identical to TRBD1. Germline lookup yields CDR1 SNHLY and CDR2 FYNNEI. This CDR3 spans 16 amino acids. V shed 5 bases and J 5 bases; nucleotides not matched to a gene: 9. The CDR3 DNA follows: TGTGCCAGCAGTTCCGGGACAGGGGGCGGTTGGTATGGCTACACCTTC. Amino acid sequence: CASSSGTGGGWYGYTF.

This clone occurred a few times. The chain carries TRBV5-6 and TRBJ2-7; tentatively, D is TRBD1 (6 bases). From germline, CDR1 is SGHDT and CDR2 YYEEEE. The CDR3 sequence is 14 residues long. The V gene lost 3 bases and the J gene lost 7 bases, with 17 bases spanning the gap. The CDR3 loop is CASSSGTSAREQYF. In DNA, the CDR3 is TGTGCCAGCAGCTCGGGGACATCGGCGCGGGAGCAGTACTTC.

The V call is TRBV30, the J call TRBJ2-7; D is perhaps TRBD2 (6 bases). The CDR3 length is 14 residues. V was pared by 2 bases and J by 5 bases, with 16 bases between. CDR1 and CDR2 (germline): GTSNPN, SVGIG (reference sequence). CDR3 residues: CAWSLTGEVHEQYF. The DNA of the CDR3 is TGTGCCTGGAGTCTAACTGGGGAGGTCCACGAGCAGTACTTC.

This sequence joins TRBV4-1 and TRBJ2-7; 13 bases are shared with TRBD2. This CDR3 contains 16 residues. The V gene's germline CDR1 is MGHRA and CDR2 YSYEKL. J was trimmed by 5 bases and V by 4 bases; bases with no gene match: 8. The CDR3 sequence is CASSLRTSGGIDEQYF. The DNA of the CDR3 is TGCGCCAGCAGCCTACGGACTAGCGGGGGCATAGACGAGCAGTACTTC.

J is TRBJ2-3 and V is TRBV4-1; 9 bases map to TRBD1. CDR1 is MGHRA and CDR2 is YSYEKL in the germline V gene. The V gene end was trimmed by 2 bases and the J gene end by 5 bases; junction bases not matched to a gene: 8. The CDR3 spans 16 residues. CDR3 protein: CASSQLQGAHGDTQYF. The CDR3 DNA reads TGCGCCAGCAGCCAACTACAGGGGGCGCATGGAGATACGCAGTATTTT.

The chain uses TRBV7-3 and TRBJ2-3, with TRBD1 matching 9 bases. This CDR3 spans 17 amino acids. V shed 0 bases, J shed 2 bases, and the junction held 6 bases outside the gene matches. Germline CDR1 SGHTA, CDR2 FQGTGA. In DNA, the CDR3 is TGTGCCAGCAGCTTAACGGTCGACAGGGGGACCACAGATACGCAGTATTTT. Translated, it gives CASSLTVDRGTTDTQYF. Filled out from reference TRBV7-3 and TRBJ2-3, the complete variable domain reads GAGVSQTPSNKVTEKGKYVELRCDPISGHTALYWYRQSLGQGPEFLIYFQGTGAADDSGLPNDRFFAVRPEGSVSTLKIQRTERGDSAVYLCASSLTVDRGTTDTQYFGPGTRLTVL.

Only a few counts were recorded for this clone. This chain joins TRBV6-5 and TRBJ1-1, with D unclear. The V gene's germline CDR1 is MNHEY and CDR2 SVGAGI. Trimming shortened V by 7 bases and J by 0 bases, and 15 bases separated the two germline ends. The CDR3 is 15 residues long. CDR3 DNA sequence: TGTGCCAGCAACAAATACAGCGTGATGAACACTGAAGCTTTCTTT. It yields the protein CASNKYSVMNTEAFF.

The chain carries TRBV2 and TRBJ2-2; 11 bases line up with TRBD1. This CDR3 spans 15 amino acids. The ends lost 7 bases at V and 3 bases at J; junction bases unmatched: 4. Germline CDR1 SNHLY, CDR2 FYNNEI. The CDR3 region is CASMRTGGDTGELFF. As DNA, the CDR3 is TGTGCCAGCATGCGGACAGGGGGCGACACCGGGGAGCTGTTTTTT.

This clone was observed a single time. The V and J genes are TRBV27 and TRBJ1-2; D gene ambiguous. Looked up from germline, CDR1 is MNHEY and CDR2 is SMNVEV (reference sequence). CDR3 length: 12 residues. V was pared by 2 bases and J by 8 bases, with 9 bases between. In nucleotides, the CDR3 is TGTGCCAGCAGTTTAAATGGAGCGGGCTACACCTTC. Amino acid sequence: CASSLNGAGYTF.

The chain recombines TRBV4-1 with TRBJ1-6, with a weak D call TRBD1 (6 bases). Germline CDR1 reads MGHRA; CDR2 reads YSYEKL. Trimming took 4 bases from V and 8 from J, leaving 9 bases between them. CDR3 length equals 13 residues. The CDR3 DNA sequence: TGCGCCAGCAGCCCGAACAGGGATTCACCCCTCCACTTT. As protein: CASSPNRDSPLHF.

This clone came up a few times. The genes are TRBV5-1 and TRBJ2-2, with TRBD1 matching 8 bases. The CDR3 has 15 amino acids. The ends lost 4 bases at V and 6 bases at J; junction bases unmatched: 8. Germline loops: CDR1 SGHRS, CDR2 YFSETQ. CDR3 in amino acids: CASSLDYRGAGELFF. CDR3 sequence (DNA): TGCGCCAGCAGCCTTGACTACAGGGGGGCCGGGGAGCTGTTTTTT.

CDR3 sequence reads: CASSYARVYGYTF. DNA for the CDR3: TGTGCCAGCAGTTACGCCAGGGTCTATGGCTACACCTTC. The J gene is TRBJ1-2, the V gene TRBV6-5, with D possibly TRBD1 on 5 matching bases. This CDR3 contains 13 residues. The V end lost 2 bases, the J end lost 4 bases, and 8 bases lay between the germline ends. The germline gives CDR1 MNHEY, CDR2 SVGAGI.

The rearrangement joins TRBV25-1 to TRBJ1-5, with D possibly matching TRBD1 (5 bases). V gave up 9 bases and J gave up 5 bases, with 17 bases separating them. CDR1 and CDR2 (germline): MGHDK, SYGVNS. This CDR3 contains 14 residues. The CDR3 protein is CAREHPGGDQPQHF. In DNA form, the CDR3 reads TGTGCCAGAGAGCATCCTGGGGGGGATCAGCCCCAGCATTTT.

The rearrangement joins TRBV4-1 to TRBJ2-5; D perhaps matches TRBD2 (6 bases). The CDR3 covers 17 residues. V lost 3 bases to trimming and J lost 1 base, with 18 bases between them. Germline lookup yields CDR1 MGHRA and CDR2 YSYEKL. The CDR3 DNA reads TGCGCCAGCAGCCACCTGGCCTGGGGGGTCTCCCAAGAGACCCAGTACTTC. Its protein product is CASSHLAWGVSQETQYF.

The chain uses TRBV29-1 and TRBJ1-2; the match to TRBD1 covers 7 bases. CDR1 is SQVTM and CDR2 is ANQGSEA in the germline V gene. This CDR3 has 14 amino acids. Unmatched junction bases numbered 10, after V lost 3 bases and J lost 6 bases. The CDR3 sequence: CSVDLQGRGHGYTF. For the CDR3, the DNA is TGCAGCGTTGATCTCCAGGGGAGGGGGCATGGCTACACCTTC. Full variable domain (outside the CDR3, taken from reference TRBV29-1 and TRBJ1-2): SAVISQKPSRDICQRGTSLTIQCQVDSQVTMMFWYRQQPGQSLTLIATANQGSEATYESGFVIDKFPISRPNLTFSTLTVSNMSPEDSSIYLCSVDLQGRGHGYTFGSGTRLTVV.

The chain joins TRBV30 to TRBJ1-6; D ambiguous. The V gene's germline CDR1 is GTSNPN and CDR2 SVGIG (reference sequence). There are 12 residues in the CDR3. V lost 0 bases to trimming and J lost 15 bases, with 12 bases between them. The CDR3 is CAWSVNLPLLHF. Written as DNA, the CDR3 is TGTGCCTGGAGTGTAAACCTTCCACTCCTCCACTTT.

This rearrangement joins TRBV29-1 to TRBJ2-3, with TRBD1 as a possible D gene (5 bases). This CDR3 spans 14 amino acids. Trimming stripped 1 base from V and 1 base from J, with 9 bases between. From germline, CDR1 is SQVTM and CDR2 ANQGSEA. CDR3 nucleotide sequence: TGCAGCGTTGAAGGCAGGGTTGGCACAGATACGCAGTATTTT. Protein: CSVEGRVGTDTQYF.

This sequence joins TRBV30 and TRBJ1-6; no clear D. CDR3 length equals 12 residues. In germline, CDR1 is GTSNPN, CDR2 SVGIG (reference sequence). V shed 4 bases and J shed 7 bases, with 8 bases lying between them. The CDR3 nucleotides read TGTGCCTGGACCCAACAAAATTCACCCCTCCACTTT. It codes for CAWTQQNSPLHF.

The CDR3 coding sequence is TGTGCCTGCCAGACAGGGAGCGAGACCCAGTACTTC. Amino acid sequence: CACQTGSETQYF. The rearrangement uses TRBV30 and TRBJ2-5; TRBD1 agrees at 7 bases. The V segment lost 6 bases and the J segment 5 bases; nucleotides outside the gene matches: 6. The CDR3 extends over 12 amino acids. Germline V lookup: CDR1 GTSNPN, CDR2 SVGIG (reference sequence). The full variable domain, rest sourced from reference TRBV30 and TRBJ2-5, is SQTIHQWPATLVQPVGSPLSLECTVEGTSNPNLYWYRQAAGRGLQLLFYSVGIGQISSEVPQNLSASRPQDRQFILSSKKLLLSDSGFYLCACQTGSETQYFGPGTRLLVL.

The CDR3, as DNA: TGCGCCAGCAGCCAAGCAGGGGGGCCCTCCTACGAGCAGTACTTC. It specifies CASSQAGGPSYEQYF. The V call is TRBV4-1, the J call TRBJ2-7; possible D gene TRBD1, 7 bases. This CDR3 has 15 amino acids. Per germline, CDR1 MGHRA and CDR2 YSYEKL. Trimming stripped 1 base from V and 0 bases from J, with 10 bases between.

This sequence joins TRBV7-2 and TRBJ2-3; D remains unclear. Germline V gene data show CDR1 as SGHTA and CDR2 as FQGNSA. V shed 4 bases and J shed 4 bases, with 12 bases lying between them. This CDR3 comprises 14 residues. This chain's CDR3 is CASSSWTSADTQYF. The CDR3 DNA follows: TGTGCCAGCAGCTCATGGACCAGCGCAGATACGCAGTATTTT.